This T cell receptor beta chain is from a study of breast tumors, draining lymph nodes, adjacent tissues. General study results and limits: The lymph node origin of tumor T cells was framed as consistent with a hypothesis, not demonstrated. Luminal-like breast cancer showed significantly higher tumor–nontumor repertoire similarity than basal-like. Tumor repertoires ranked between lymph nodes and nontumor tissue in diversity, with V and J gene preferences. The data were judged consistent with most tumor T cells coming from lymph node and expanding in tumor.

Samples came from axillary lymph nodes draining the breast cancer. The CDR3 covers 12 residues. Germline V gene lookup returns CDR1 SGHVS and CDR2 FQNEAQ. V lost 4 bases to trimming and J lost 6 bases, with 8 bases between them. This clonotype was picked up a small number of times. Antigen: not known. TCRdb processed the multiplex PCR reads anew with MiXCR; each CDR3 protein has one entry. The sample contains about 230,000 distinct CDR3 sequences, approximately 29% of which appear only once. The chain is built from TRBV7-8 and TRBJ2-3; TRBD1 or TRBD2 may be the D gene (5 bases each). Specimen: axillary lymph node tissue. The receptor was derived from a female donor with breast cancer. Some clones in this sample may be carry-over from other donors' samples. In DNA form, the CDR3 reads TGTGCCAGCAGCTCCCGGGGCGATACGCAGTATTTT. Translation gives CASSSRGDTQYF.